This T cell receptor (beta chain) was sequenced for a study of cytomegalovirus exposure and HLA in healthy donors. Study outcomes and limitations: For TCR beta chains, V- and J-gene trimming was later linked to a missense DCLRE1C variant. Within the data, a cluster of highly shared sequence variants was likely a sequencing artifact. Earlier analysis yielded a pattern in which most TCR beta V segments were productive about 87% or about 30% of the time.

At the time of sampling, donors were nominally healthy, though unrecorded immune exposures were likely. Primers: 60 Vbeta forward and 13 Jbeta reverse. Method: immunoSEQ multiplex PCR; TCRdb's copy keeps in-frame clones and lacks some. This repertoire shows about 180,000 clones, roughly 85% found once; its top ten account for 6% to 7%. Comment on this clone: What it binds is unknown.

J was trimmed by 5 bases and V by 4 bases; bases with no gene match: 3. The CDR3 is made up of 15 amino acids. CDR1 is MNHNS, CDR2 SASEGT, per germline. The clonotype was recovered from a man in his forties in good health and CMV-seropositive. The sample consisted of PBMCs. The V and J genes are TRBV6-1 and TRBJ2-2, with 11 bases that match TRBD2. The CDR3 here is CASSVGLAETGELFF. The CDR3 bases are TGTGCCAGCAGTGTGGGACTAGCGGAAACCGGGGAGCTGTTTTTT.